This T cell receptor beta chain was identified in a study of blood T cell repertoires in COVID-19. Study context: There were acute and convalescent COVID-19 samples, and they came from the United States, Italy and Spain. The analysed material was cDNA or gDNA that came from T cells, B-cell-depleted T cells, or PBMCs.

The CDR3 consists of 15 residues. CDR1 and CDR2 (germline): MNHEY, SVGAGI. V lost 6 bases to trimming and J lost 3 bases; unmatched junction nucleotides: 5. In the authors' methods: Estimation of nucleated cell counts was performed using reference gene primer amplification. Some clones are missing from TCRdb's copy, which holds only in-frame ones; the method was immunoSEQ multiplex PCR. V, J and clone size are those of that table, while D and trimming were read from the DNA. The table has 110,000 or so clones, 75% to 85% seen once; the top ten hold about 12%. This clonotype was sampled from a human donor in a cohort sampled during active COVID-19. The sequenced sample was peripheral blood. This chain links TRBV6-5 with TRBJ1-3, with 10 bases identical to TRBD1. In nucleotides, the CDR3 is TGTGCCAGCAGACCCGGGGACAGGGGTGGAAACACCATATATTTT. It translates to CASRPGDRGGNTIYF.